This passage covers 18 T cell receptor beta chains from one sample sequenced in a study of blood T cells in healthy people across ages. A J-beta primer mix and a sample-barcoded 5' primer were used in a second PCR of about 7 to 11 cycles. TCRdb re-analysed the 5' RACE reads in MiXCR, keeping a single row per CDR3 protein. The sample has approximately 800,000 distinct CDR3 sequences; approximately 65% are singletons. The material sequenced was blood. Every receptor here comes from a man aged 25-45 years in good health.

This clonotype was seen a handful of times. J is TRBJ1-1 and V is TRBV7-2; unclear D gene. Germline V gene data show CDR1 as SGHTA and CDR2 as FQGNSA. The CDR3 covers 12 residues. V lost 3 bases to trimming and J lost 8 bases, with 10 bases between them. Written as DNA, the CDR3 is TGTGCCAGCAGCTTCGACAATCCGGAAGCTTTCTTT. This sequence encodes CASSFDNPEAFF.

The genes are TRBV20-1 and TRBJ2-3; D is possibly TRBD1 (5 bases). CDR3 size: 14 residues. Trimming removed 5 bases from V and 0 bases from J, with 12 bases in between. Germline CDR1 DFQATT, CDR2 SNEGSKA (reference sequence). CDR3 region: CSAGPTVSTDTQYF. CDR3 sequence (DNA): TGCAGTGCTGGGCCGACAGTTAGCACAGATACGCAGTATTTT.

The gene calls are TRBV5-5 and TRBJ1-2; TRBD1 is a possible D gene (5 bases). The CDR3 is made up of 15 amino acids. The germline CDR1 and CDR2 sequences are SGHKS and YYEKEE (reference sequence). Trimming shortened V by 0 bases and J by 3 bases, and 12 bases separated the two germline ends. The CDR3 nucleotides are TGTGCCAGCAGCTTGGAGGCGCAAGGGGACTATGGCTACACCTTC. Encoded protein: CASSLEAQGDYGYTF. Full variable domain (rest looked up from reference TRBV5-5 and TRBJ1-2): DAGVTQSPTHLIKTRGQQVTLRCSPISGHKSVSWYQQVLGQGPQFIFQYYEKEERGRGNFPDRFSARQFPNYSSELNVNALLLGDSALYLCASSLEAQGDYGYTFGSGTRLTVV.

The V gene is TRBV27, the J gene TRBJ1-5; maybe TRBD1 (6 bases). Per germline, CDR1 MNHEY and CDR2 SMNVEV (reference sequence). Deletions cut 6 bases from V and 3 bases from J, with 15 bases between. CDR3 size: 15 residues. The CDR3 loop is CASSQIRGHNQPQHF. DNA for the CDR3: TGTGCCAGCAGCCAGATCAGGGGTCACAATCAGCCCCAGCATTTT.

This clonotype was seen only a few times. This chain joins TRBV6-5 and TRBJ1-2, with a weak D call TRBD1 (5 bases). The germline CDR1 and CDR2 sequences are MNHEY and SVGAGI. V was pared by 2 bases and J by 8 bases, with 15 bases between. CDR3 length: 14 amino acids. The CDR3: CASSYQGGKVGYTF. CDR3 coding DNA: TGTGCCAGCAGTTACCAGGGAGGGAAGGTCGGCTACACCTTC.

CDR3 region: CASSPPRAHYGYTF. The DNA for the CDR3 is TGTGCCAGCAGCCCCCCCAGGGCTCACTATGGCTACACCTTC. V gene TRBV28 combines with J gene TRBJ1-2, with a possible D match to TRBD1 (5 bases). The germline gives CDR1 MDHEN, CDR2 SYDVKM. V gave up 6 bases and J gave up 3 bases, with 14 bases separating them. This CDR3 region has 14 residues.

The V call is TRBV21-1, the J call TRBJ1-2; the table's TRBD1 call for D was not verified on the DNA. TRBV21-1 is listed as a pseudogene. This CDR3 has 18 residues. Here the CDR3 DNA reads TGTGCCAGCAACCCGGCGGGACAGCTTCTGGAGATGAGGGGAGGCTACACCTTC. This gives the protein CASNPAGQLLEMRGGYTF.

This clonotype was observed a handful of times. The chain employs TRBV4-2 and TRBJ2-5; 9 positions match TRBD2. The length of the CDR3 is 16 residues. In germline, CDR1 is LGHNA, CDR2 YNFKEQ. Trimming took 1 base from V and 5 from J; bases not matched to a gene: 8. Written as DNA, the CDR3 is TGTGCCAGCAGCCAAGGGTGGGCTAGCGGGGTGGAGACCCAGTACTTC. This codes for CASSQGWASGVETQYF.

This sequence joins TRBV14 and TRBJ2-7; the D gene is possibly TRBD1 (5 bases). Germline V CDR1 and CDR2: SGHDN, FVKESK. Trimming left V 1 base short and J 5 bases short, with 12 bases between. The CDR3 has 14 residues. This CDR3 reads CASSQGQFLHEQYF. The DNA for the CDR3 is TGTGCCAGCAGCCAAGGACAGTTTTTGCACGAGCAGTACTTC.

The CDR3 sequence: CASSDFRTGGLNEQFF. As DNA, the CDR3 is TGTGCCAGCAGTGATTTCCGGACAGGGGGCCTGAATGAGCAGTTCTTC. V gene TRBV2 combines with J gene TRBJ2-1, with 11 positions matching TRBD1. CDR1 is SNHLY and CDR2 is FYNNEI in the germline V gene. The V segment lost 3 bases and the J segment 7 bases; nucleotides outside the gene matches: 8. The CDR3 is made up of 16 amino acids.

The table lists this clonotype with many counts. V and J are TRBV2 and TRBJ1-4; unclear D gene. Trimming removed 0 bases from V and 10 bases from J, with 3 bases in between. CDR1 SNHLY and CDR2 FYNNEI come from the germline V gene. The CDR3 has 11 amino acids. The chain's CDR3 is CASSEAGKLFF. CDR3 coding DNA: TGTGCCAGCAGTGAAGCCGGAAAACTGTTTTTT.

As concerns this clonotype: Germline is not matched at one junction end, which may reflect a read error. The chain links TRBV7-7 to TRBJ2-3; the D gene is possibly TRBD2 (6 bases). The CDR3 consists of 17 residues. Germline CDR1 and CDR2: SSHAT and FNYEAQ (reference sequence). The chain's CDR3 is CASSPPGGTTSTDTQYF. DNA of the CDR3: TGTGCTAGCAGCCCCCCCGGGGGTACAACTAGCACAGATACGCAGTATTTT.

The chain joins TRBV18 to TRBJ2-1; TRBD2 agrees at 10 bases. Germline-derived CDR1 and CDR2 are KGHSH and LQKENI. The CDR3 runs 15 residues. V was pared by 6 bases and J by 8 bases, with 10 bases of the junction left unmatched. The CDR3 DNA sequence: TGTGCCAGCTCCGGAGCAAGCGGGGGGGGCCATGAGCAGTTCTTC. The encoded protein is CASSGASGGGHEQFF.

This chain links TRBV15 with TRBJ2-1, with 7 nucleotides matching TRBD1. CDR1 LNHNV and CDR2 YYDKDF come from the germline V gene (reference sequence). CDR3 length: 16 residues. J was trimmed by 2 bases and V by 0 bases; bases with no gene match: 4. CDR3 amino acids: CATSREWTGPYNEQFF. DNA of the CDR3: TGTGCCACCAGCAGAGAGTGGACAGGCCCCTACAATGAGCAGTTCTTC.

This clonotype was seen only a few times. CDR3 residues: CSVEFGQETQYF. DNA for the CDR3: TGCAGCGTTGAATTCGGACAAGAGACCCAGTACTTC. The J gene is TRBJ2-5, the V gene TRBV29-1; D call uncertain. Trimming left V 2 bases short and J 2 bases short, with 6 bases between. The CDR3 sequence is 12 residues long. Germline V lookup: CDR1 SQVTM, CDR2 ANQGSEA. The variable domain in full, with the rest retrieved from reference TRBV29-1 and TRBJ2-5, is SAVISQKPSRDICQRGTSLTIQCQVDSQVTMMFWYRQQPGQSLTLIATANQGSEATYESGFVIDKFPISRPNLTFSTLTVSNMSPEDSSIYLCSVEFGQETQYFGPGTRLLVL.

This chain connects TRBV3-1 to TRBJ2-7; possible D gene TRBD1, 6 bases. V lost 5 bases and J lost 4, with 9 bases in between. Per germline, CDR1 LGHDT and CDR2 YNNKEL (reference sequence). This CDR3 region has 12 residues. In nucleotides, the CDR3 is TGTGCCAGCAGCGACGACAGGTACGAGCAGTACTTC. Its translation is CASSDDRYEQYF.

The chain recombines TRBV18 with TRBJ2-3; TRBD2 aligns across 12 bases. Germline values: CDR1 KGHSH, CDR2 LQKENI. This CDR3 has 17 amino acids. Trimming took 3 bases from V and 4 from J; bases not matched to a gene: 8. The CDR3 loop reads CASSPPSSGGAADTQYF. The CDR3 DNA is TGTGCCAGCTCACCTCCTTCTAGCGGGGGGGCCGCAGATACGCAGTATTTT.

The chain couples TRBV28 to TRBJ2-7; 8 nucleotides agree with TRBD1. This CDR3 contains 13 residues. Germline V gives CDR1 MDHEN, CDR2 SYDVKM. Trimming removed 10 bases from V and 5 bases from J; junction bases left unmatched: 10. Here the CDR3 reads CAIGDRDRNEQYF. The CDR3 DNA sequence: TGTGCCATCGGAGACCGGGACAGGAACGAGCAGTACTTC.